A single sample is the source of the 3 T cell receptor beta chains below, sequenced in a study of cytomegalovirus exposure and HLA in healthy donors. PCR was performed using 60 Vbeta and 13 Jbeta primers. The protocol was immunoSEQ multiplex PCR, while the TCRdb copy is restricted to in-frame clones and leaves out a portion. Of some 180,000 clones listed, 81% are singletons. Sequencing was performed on PBMCs. The source is a middle-aged man in good health and CMV-seropositive.

The rearrangement joins TRBV9 to TRBJ2-7; 9 bases are shared with TRBD1. The CDR3 length is 15 residues. The J segment lost 2 bases and the V segment lost 0 bases, leaving 3 bases of the junction unmatched. Germline V gives CDR1 SGDLS, CDR2 YYNGEE. Written as DNA, the CDR3 is TGTGCCAGCAGCGTAGGGGACAGGGCCACCTACGAGCAGTACTTC. As protein: CASSVGDRATYEQYF.

The chain couples TRBV29-1 to TRBJ2-3; a possible D gene is TRBD1 (7 bases). Germline assignment: CDR1 SQVTM and CDR2 ANQGSEA. Trimming pared 4 bases from V and 6 bases from J, leaving 20 bases between. The CDR3 covers 15 residues. CDR3 region: CSVVGVQGGADTQYF. CDR3 coding DNA: TGCAGCGTTGTGGGCGTTCAGGGGGGCGCGGATACGCAGTATTTT.

This clone was observed a single time. V is TRBV27 and J is TRBJ1-2, with 10 bases lining up with TRBD1. CDR1 is MNHEY, CDR2 SMNVEV, per germline (reference sequence). This CDR3 spans 15 amino acids. Germline trimming cut 3 bases from V and 3 bases from J; bases unmatched to any gene: 4. In DNA form, the CDR3 reads TGTGCCAGCAGTTTCCTCGGGACAGGGGACTATGGCTACACCTTC. This gives the protein CASSFLGTGDYGYTF.